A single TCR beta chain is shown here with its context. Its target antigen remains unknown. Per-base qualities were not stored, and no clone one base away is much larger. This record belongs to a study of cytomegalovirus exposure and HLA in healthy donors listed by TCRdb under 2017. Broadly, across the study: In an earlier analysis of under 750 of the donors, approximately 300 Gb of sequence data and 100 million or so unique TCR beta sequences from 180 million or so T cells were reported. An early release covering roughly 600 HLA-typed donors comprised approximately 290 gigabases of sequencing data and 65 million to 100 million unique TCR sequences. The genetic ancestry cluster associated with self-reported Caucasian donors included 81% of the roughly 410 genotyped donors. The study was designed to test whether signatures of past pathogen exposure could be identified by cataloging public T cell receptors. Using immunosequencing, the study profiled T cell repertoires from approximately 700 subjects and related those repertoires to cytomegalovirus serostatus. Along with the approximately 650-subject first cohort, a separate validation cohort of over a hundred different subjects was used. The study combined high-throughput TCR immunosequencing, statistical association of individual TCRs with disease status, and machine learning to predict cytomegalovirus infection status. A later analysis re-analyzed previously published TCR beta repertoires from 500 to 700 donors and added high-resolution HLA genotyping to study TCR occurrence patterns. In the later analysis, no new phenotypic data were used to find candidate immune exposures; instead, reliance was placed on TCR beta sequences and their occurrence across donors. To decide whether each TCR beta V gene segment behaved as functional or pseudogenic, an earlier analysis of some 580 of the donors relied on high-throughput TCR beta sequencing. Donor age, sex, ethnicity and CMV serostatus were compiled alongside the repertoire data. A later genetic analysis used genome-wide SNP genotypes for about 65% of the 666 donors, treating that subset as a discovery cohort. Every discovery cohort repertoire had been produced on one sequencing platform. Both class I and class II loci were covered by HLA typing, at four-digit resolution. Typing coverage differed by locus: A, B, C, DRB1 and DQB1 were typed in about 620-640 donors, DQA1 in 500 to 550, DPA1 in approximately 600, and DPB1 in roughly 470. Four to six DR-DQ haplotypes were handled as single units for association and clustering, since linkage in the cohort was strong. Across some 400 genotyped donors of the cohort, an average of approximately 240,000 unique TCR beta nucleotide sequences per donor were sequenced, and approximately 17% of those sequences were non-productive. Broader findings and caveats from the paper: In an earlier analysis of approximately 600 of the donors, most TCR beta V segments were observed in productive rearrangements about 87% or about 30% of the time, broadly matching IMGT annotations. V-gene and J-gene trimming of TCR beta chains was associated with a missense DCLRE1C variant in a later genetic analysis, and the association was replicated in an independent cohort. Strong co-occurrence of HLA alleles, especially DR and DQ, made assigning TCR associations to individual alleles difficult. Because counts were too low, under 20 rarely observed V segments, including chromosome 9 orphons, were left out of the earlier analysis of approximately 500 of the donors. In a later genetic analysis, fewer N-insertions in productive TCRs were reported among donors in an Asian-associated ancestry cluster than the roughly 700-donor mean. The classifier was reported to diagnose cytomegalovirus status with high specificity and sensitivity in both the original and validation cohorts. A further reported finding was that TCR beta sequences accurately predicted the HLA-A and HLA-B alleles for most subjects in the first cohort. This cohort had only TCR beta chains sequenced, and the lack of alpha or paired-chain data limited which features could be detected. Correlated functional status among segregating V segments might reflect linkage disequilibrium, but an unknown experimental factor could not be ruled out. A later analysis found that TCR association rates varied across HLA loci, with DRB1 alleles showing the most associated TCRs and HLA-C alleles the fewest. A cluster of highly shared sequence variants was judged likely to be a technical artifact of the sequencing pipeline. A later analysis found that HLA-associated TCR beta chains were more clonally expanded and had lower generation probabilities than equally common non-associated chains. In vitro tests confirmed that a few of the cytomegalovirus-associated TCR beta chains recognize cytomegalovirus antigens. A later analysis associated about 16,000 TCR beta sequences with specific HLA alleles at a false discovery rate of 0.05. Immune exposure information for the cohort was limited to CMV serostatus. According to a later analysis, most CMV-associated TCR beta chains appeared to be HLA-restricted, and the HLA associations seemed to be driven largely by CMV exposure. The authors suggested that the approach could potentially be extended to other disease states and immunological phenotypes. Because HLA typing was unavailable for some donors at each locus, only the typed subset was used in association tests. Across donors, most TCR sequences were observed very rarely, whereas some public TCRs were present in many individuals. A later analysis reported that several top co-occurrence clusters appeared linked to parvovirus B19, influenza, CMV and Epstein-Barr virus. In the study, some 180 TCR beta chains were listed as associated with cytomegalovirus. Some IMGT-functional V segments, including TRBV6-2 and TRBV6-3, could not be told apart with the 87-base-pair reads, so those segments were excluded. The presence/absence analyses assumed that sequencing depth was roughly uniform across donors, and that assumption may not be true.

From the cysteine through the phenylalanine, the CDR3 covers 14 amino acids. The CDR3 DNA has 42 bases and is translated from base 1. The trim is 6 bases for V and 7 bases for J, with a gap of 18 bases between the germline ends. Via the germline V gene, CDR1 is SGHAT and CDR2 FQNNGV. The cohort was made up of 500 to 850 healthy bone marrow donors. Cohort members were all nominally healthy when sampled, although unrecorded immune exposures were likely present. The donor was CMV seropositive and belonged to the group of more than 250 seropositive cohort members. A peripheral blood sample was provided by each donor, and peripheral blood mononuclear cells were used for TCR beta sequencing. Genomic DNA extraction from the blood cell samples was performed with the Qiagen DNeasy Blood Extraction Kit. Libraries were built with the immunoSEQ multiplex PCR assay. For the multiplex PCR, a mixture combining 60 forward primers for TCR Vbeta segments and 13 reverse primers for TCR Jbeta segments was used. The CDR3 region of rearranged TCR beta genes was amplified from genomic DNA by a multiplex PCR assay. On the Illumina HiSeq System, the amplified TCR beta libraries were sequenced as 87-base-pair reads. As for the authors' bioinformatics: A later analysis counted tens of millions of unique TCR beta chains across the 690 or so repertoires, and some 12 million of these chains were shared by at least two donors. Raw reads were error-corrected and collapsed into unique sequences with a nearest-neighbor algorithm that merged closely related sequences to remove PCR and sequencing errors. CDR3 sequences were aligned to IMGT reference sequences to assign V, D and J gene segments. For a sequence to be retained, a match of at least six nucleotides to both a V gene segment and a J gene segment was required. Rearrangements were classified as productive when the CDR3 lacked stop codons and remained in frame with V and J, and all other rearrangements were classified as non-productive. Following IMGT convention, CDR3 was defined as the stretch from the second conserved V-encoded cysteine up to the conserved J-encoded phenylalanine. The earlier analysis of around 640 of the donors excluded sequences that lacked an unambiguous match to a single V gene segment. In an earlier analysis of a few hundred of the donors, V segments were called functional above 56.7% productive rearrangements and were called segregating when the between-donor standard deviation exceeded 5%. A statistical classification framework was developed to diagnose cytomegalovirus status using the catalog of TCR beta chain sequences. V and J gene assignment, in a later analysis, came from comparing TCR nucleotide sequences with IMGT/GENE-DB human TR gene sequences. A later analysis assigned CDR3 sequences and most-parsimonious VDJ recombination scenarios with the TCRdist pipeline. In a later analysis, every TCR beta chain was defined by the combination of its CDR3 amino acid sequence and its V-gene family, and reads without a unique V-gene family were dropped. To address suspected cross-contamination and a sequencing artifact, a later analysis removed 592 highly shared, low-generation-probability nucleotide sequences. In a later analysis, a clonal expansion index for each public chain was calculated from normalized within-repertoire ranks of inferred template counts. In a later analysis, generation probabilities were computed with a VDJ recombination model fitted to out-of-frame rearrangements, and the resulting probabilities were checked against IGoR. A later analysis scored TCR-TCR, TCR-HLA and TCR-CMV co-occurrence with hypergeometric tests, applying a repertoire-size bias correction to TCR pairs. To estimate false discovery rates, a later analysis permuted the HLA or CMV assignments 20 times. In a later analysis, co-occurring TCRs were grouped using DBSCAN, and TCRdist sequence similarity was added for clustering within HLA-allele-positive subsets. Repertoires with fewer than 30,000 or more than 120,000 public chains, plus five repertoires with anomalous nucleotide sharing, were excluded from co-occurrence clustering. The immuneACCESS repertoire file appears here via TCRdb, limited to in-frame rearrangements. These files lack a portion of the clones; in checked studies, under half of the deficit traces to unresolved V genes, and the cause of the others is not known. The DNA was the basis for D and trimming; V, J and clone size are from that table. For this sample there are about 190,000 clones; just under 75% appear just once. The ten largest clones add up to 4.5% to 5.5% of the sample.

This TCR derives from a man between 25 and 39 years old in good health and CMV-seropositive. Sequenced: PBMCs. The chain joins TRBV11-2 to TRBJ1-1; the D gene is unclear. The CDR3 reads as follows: CASRLRRDGGEAFF. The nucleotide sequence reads TGTGCCAGCAGACTAAGGCGAGATGGCGGTGAAGCTTTCTTT.